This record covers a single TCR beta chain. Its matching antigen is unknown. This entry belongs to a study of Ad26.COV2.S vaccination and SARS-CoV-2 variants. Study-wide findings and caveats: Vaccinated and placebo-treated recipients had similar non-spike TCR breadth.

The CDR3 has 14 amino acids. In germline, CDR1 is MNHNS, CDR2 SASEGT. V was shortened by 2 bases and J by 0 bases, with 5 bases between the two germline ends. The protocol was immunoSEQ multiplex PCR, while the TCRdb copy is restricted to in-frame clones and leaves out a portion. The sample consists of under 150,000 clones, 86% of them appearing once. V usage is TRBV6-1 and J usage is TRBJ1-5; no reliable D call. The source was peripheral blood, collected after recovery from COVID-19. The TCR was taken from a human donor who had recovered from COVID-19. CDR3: CASSELDSNQPQHF. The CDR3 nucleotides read TGTGCCAGCAGTGAACTGGATAGCAATCAGCCCCAGCATTTT.